This T cell receptor (beta chain) was found in a study of blood T cells in healthy people across ages. With a J-beta primer mix and a sample-barcoded 5' primer, a second PCR ran roughly 6 to 12 cycles. A 12-random-nucleotide template-switch adaptor tagged each cDNA molecule. Using its own MiXCR run on the 5' RACE reads, TCRdb lists one record per CDR3 protein. The table lists roughly 800,000 distinct CDR3 sequences, 20% to 30% of them singletons. This CDR3 is built from 14 residues. The germline V gene encodes CDR1 MNHNY and CDR2 SVGAGI (reference sequence). With V trimmed by 6 bases and J by 0 bases, 3 bases remained unmatched. These data are also associated with another study on T cells of mothers and their children.

The sequenced material came from blood. The TCR originated in a boy younger than 18 in good health. The chain links TRBV6-6 to TRBJ2-3; 7 bases match TRBD2. CDR3 amino acids: CASRWGGSTDTQYF. The CDR3 bases are TGTGCCAGCAGATGGGGGGGGAGCACAGATACGCAGTATTTT.